This T cell receptor beta chain was identified during a study of regulatory and conventional T cells in RAG deficiency. V shed 6 bases and J shed 7 bases, with 18 bases lying between them. This CDR3 has 15 amino acids. Germline-derived CDR1 and CDR2 are KGHSH and LQKENI. Assay: immunoSEQ multiplex PCR; the TCRdb copy retains only in-frame clones and omits some. This sample yields under 20,000 clones, of which over 80% are seen a single time; more than 1.4% belongs to the top ten. The study's findings and limits: RAG-deficient patients showed markedly lower Shannon entropy and higher Simpson indices than control T-cell subsets. Omenn patients showed >80% Treg-Tconv overlap and shorter CDR3 lengths. Compared with controls, unique Treg TCR beta sequences dropped around 110-fold in Omenn syndrome and CID/AS.

Regulatory T cells were sorted from blood as CD4+ CD25-high CD127-low cells. Turning to this clone: The target antigen is unknown.

This sample also appeared in a second study, on regulatory T cells. That source notes: The primer mix had 52 TRBV and 13 TRBJ primers. Patient repertoires had restricted TRB V-J pairs and skewed V and J usage, most in Tregs.

The rearrangement uses TRBV18 and TRBJ1-4; D uncertain. The receptor's source is a human donor in good health. Sequencing was performed on Tregs sorted from blood. CDR3 sequence reads: CASSRATDLSEKLFF. For the CDR3, the DNA is TGTGCCAGCTCGCGAGCGACGGATCTAAGTGAAAAACTGTTTTTT.